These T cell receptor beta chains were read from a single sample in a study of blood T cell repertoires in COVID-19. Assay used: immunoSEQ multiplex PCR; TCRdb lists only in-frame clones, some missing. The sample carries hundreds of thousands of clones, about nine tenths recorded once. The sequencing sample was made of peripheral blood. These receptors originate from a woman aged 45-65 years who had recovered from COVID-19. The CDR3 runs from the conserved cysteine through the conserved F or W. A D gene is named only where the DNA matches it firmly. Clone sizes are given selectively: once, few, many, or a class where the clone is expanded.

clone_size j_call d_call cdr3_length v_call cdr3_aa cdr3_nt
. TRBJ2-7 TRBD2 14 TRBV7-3 CASSSSGGADEQYF TGTGCCAGCAGCTCTAGCGGGGGGGCCGACGAGCAGTACTTC
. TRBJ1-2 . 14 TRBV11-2 CASSLEGAGYGYTF TGTGCCAGCAGCTTAGAGGGGGCCGGGTATGGCTACACCTTC
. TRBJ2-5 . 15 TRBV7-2 CASSPPHRVRETQYF TGTGCCAGCAGCCCCCCTCACAGGGTCCGAGAGACCCAGTACTTC
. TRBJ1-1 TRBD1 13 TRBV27 CASSFLTGAEAFF TGTGCCAGCAGTTTCTTAACAGGGGCTGAAGCTTTCTTT
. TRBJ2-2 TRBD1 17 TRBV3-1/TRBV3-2 CASSQDPRQGGIGELFF TGTGCCAGCAGCCAAGACCCTCGACAGGGGGGAATCGGGGAGCTGTTTTTT
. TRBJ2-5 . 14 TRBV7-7 CASSLAGEGETQYF TGTGCTAGCAGCTTAGCAGGGGAGGGGGAGACCCAGTACTTC
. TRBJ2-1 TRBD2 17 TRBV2 CASSLLLAGSSYNEQFF TGTGCCAGCAGTCTTTTGCTAGCGGGAAGCTCCTACAATGAGCAGTTCTTC
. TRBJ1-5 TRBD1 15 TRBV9 CASSSRGQVNQPQHF TGTGCCAGCAGCTCCCGAGGACAGGTAAACCAGCCCCAGCATTTT
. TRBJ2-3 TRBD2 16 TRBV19 CASSIGGLAGADTQYF TGTGCCAGTAGTATAGGCGGACTAGCGGGAGCAGATACGCAGTATTTT
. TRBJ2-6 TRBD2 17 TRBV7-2 CASSPAGQDSGANVLTF TGTGCCAGCAGCCCAGCGGGGCAGGACTCTGGGGCCAACGTCCTGACTTTC
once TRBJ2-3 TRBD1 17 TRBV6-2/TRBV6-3 CASSFTIGQVSGDTQYF TGTGCCAGCAGTTTTACAATAGGACAGGTCAGTGGGGATACGCAGTATTTT
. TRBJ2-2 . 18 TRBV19 CASSIGGQAAANTGELFF TGTGCCAGTAGTATAGGTGGGCAGGCAGCAGCGAACACCGGGGAGCTGTTTTTT
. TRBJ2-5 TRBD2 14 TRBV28 CASSFVASGETQYF TGTGCCAGCAGTTTTGTGGCTAGCGGAGAGACCCAGTACTTC
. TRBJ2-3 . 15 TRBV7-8 CASSSTRKFTDTQYF TGTGCCAGCAGCTCCACTCGAAAATTCACAGATACGCAGTATTTT
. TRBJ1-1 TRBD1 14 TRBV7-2 CASSLGRDSRQAFF TGTGCCAGCAGCTTAGGTAGGGACAGTAGACAAGCTTTCTTT
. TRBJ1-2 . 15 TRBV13 CASSLGEEFNYGYTF TGTGCCAGCAGCCTGGGGGAGGAATTCAACTATGGCTACACCTTC
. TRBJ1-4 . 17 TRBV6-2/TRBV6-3 CASSYAGADATNEKLFF TGTGCCAGCAGTTACGCGGGGGCAGACGCAACTAATGAAAAACTGTTTTTT
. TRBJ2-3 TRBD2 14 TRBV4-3 CASSLGRGADTQYF TGCGCCAGCAGCCTAGGACGGGGGGCAGATACGCAGTATTTT
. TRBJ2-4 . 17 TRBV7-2 CASSPRTGGGAKNIQYF TGTGCCAGCAGCCCAAGGACGGGTGGGGGGGCCAAAAACATTCAGTACTTC
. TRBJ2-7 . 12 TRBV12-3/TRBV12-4 CASSFGAYEQYF TGTGCCAGCAGTTTTGGGGCTTATGAGCAGTACTTC
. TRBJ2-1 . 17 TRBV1 CTSSRGTSGRITHEQFF TGCACCAGCAGCCGCGGGACTAGCGGGAGAATAACCCATGAGCAGTTCTTC
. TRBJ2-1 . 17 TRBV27 CASIGSTAASINNEQFF TGTGCCAGCATCGGATCCACAGCGGCCTCGATTAACAATGAGCAGTTCTTC
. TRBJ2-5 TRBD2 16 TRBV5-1 CASSLGLAGGLETQYF TGCGCCAGCAGCTTGGGACTAGCGGGGGGGTTAGAGACCCAGTACTTC
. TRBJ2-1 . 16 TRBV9 CASSVGSDRSYNEQFF TGTGCCAGCAGCGTAGGAAGCGATCGCTCCTACAATGAGCAGTTCTTC
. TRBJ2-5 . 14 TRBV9 CASSFDSYQETQYF TGTGCCAGCAGCTTCGACAGTTACCAAGAGACCCAGTACTTC
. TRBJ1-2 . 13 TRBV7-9 CASSPPGGYGYTF TGTGCCAGCAGCCCCCCGGGGGGGTATGGCTACACCTTC
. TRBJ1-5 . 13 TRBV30 CAWSTDSHQPQHF TGTGCCTGGAGTACCGACAGTCATCAGCCCCAGCATTTT
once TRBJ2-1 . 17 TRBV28 CASRNLARVGSYNEQFF TGTGCCAGCAGAAATCTAGCGAGGGTCGGGTCCTACAATGAGCAGTTCTTC
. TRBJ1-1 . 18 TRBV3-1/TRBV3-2 CASSQDSVRIDMNTEAFF TGTGCCAGCAGCCAAGATTCGGTTCGAATTGACATGAACACTGAAGCTTTCTTT
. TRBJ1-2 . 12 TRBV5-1 CASSLQGYHYTF TGCGCCAGCAGCTTACAGGGATATCACTACACCTTC
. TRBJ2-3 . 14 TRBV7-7 CASSFLGATDTQYF TGTGCTAGCAGCTTCTTAGGGGCCACAGATACGCAGTATTTT
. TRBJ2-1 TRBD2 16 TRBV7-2 CASSPASGRTYNEQFF TGTGCCAGCAGCCCGGCTAGCGGGAGGACCTACAATGAGCAGTTCTTC
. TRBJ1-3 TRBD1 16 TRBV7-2 CASSLQGGHSGNTIYF TGTGCCAGCAGCCTTCAGGGGGGCCACTCTGGAAACACCATATATTTT
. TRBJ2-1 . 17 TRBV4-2 CASSQEFGGLLYNEQFF TGTGCCAGCAGCCAAGAGTTTGGAGGGCTTCTATACAATGAGCAGTTCTTC
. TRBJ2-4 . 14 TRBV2 CASSDPGAKNIQYF TGTGCCAGCAGTGACCCAGGGGCCAAAAACATTCAGTACTTC
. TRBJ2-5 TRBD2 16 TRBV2 CASSKLRTSGEETQYF TGTGCCAGCAGTAAACTCAGGACTAGCGGTGAAGAGACCCAGTACTTC
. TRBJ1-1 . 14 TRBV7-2 CASSLSGGGTEAFF TGTGCCAGCAGCTTAAGCGGGGGAGGCACTGAAGCTTTCTTT
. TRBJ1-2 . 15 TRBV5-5 CASSPRGGPPYGYTF TGTGCCAGCAGCCCTCGAGGGGGACCTCCGTACGGCTACACCTTC
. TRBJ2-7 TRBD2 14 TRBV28 CASITSGRAYEQYF TGTGCCAGCATCACTAGCGGGAGGGCCTACGAGCAGTACTTC
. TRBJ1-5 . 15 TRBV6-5 CASSTSGASNQPQHF TGTGCCAGCAGTACTTCAGGGGCCAGCAATCAGCCCCAGCATTTT
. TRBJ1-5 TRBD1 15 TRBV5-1 CASRAGTAINQPQHF TGCGCCAGCAGGGCTGGGACAGCCATTAATCAGCCCCAGCATTTT
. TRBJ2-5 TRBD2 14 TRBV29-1 CSVGAGGIGKTQYF TGCAGCGTGGGAGCGGGGGGGATCGGGAAGACCCAGTACTTC
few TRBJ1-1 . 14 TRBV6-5 CASSYSRRTAEAFF TGTGCCAGCAGTTACTCGAGGAGGACTGCTGAAGCTTTCTTT
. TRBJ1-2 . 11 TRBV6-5 CASRENYGYTF TGTGCCAGTCGGGAGAACTATGGCTACACCTTC
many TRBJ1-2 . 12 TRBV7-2 CASSLGAYGYTF TGTGCCAGCAGCTTAGGGGCGTATGGCTACACCTTC
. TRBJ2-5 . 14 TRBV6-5 CASGSRGLSETQYF TGTGCCAGCGGATCGCGGGGCCTTTCCGAGACCCAGTACTTC
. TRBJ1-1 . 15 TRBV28 CASSLRRGLATEAFF TGTGCCAGCAGTTTAAGGCGGGGGCTGGCCACTGAAGCTTTCTTT